The next 19 T cell receptor beta chains were all read from a single sample in a study of cytomegalovirus exposure and HLA in healthy donors. In the PCR, 60 Vbeta and 13 Jbeta primers were used. The method was immunoSEQ multiplex PCR; TCRdb's version includes in-frame clones alone and lacks a portion of them. The table lists around 210,000 clones, around four fifths of them singletons. The sequencing sample was made of PBMCs. The receptors stem from a man aged 45-60 years in good health and CMV-seronegative.

This chain joins TRBV9 and TRBJ2-1; D might be TRBD2 (6 bases). V shed 3 bases and J shed 5 bases, with 15 bases lying between them. Per the germline V gene, CDR1 is SGDLS and CDR2 is YYNGEE. The CDR3 covers 15 residues. The CDR3 DNA is TGTGCCAGCAGCGCCGGAGGAGGAGGGAACAATGAGCAGTTCTTC. This gives the protein CASSAGGGGNNEQFF. The full variable domain, rest sourced from reference TRBV9 and TRBJ2-1, is DSGVTQTPKHLITATGQRVTLRCSPRSGDLSVYWYQQSLDQGLQFLIQYYNGEERAKGNILERFSAQQFPDLHSELNLSSLELGDSALYFCASSAGGGGNNEQFFGPGTRLTVL.

This chain uses TRBV7-9 with TRBJ1-1; D may be TRBD1 (6 bases). CDR3 length: 14 residues. Trimming cost V 3 bases and J 4 bases, with 12 bases left between them. Germline loops: CDR1 SEHNR, CDR2 FQNEAQ (reference sequence). The CDR3 coding sequence is TGTGCCAGCAGCTTGGGTTCAGGGGTCACTGAAGCTTTCTTT. Encoded protein: CASSLGSGVTEAFF.

The chain is built from TRBV6-5 and TRBJ2-5, with D hard to call. Germline V gene sequence: CDR1 MNHEY, CDR2 SVGAGI. Trimming took off 5 bases at V and 5 bases at J, with 6 bases between the two ends. This CDR3 contains 11 residues. The CDR3 DNA reads TGTGCCAGCAGTCAACGGGAGACCCAGTACTTC. Protein sequence: CASSQRETQYF.

This clone was counted between two and nine times. V and J are TRBV6-5 and TRBJ1-1; D remains ambiguous. CDR3 length equals 14 residues. The V and J ends lost 6 bases and 0 bases respectively, with 11 bases between them. The germline CDR1 and CDR2 sequences are MNHEY and SVGAGI. CDR3 loop: CASSRPGLNTEAFF. The DNA for the CDR3 is TGTGCCAGCAGCCGACCGGGGTTGAACACTGAAGCTTTCTTT.

This chain connects TRBV19 to TRBJ1-1, with 7 bases that match TRBD1. Germline lookup yields CDR1 LNHDA and CDR2 SQIVND (reference sequence). Unmatched junction bases numbered 12, after V lost 4 bases and J lost 1 base. CDR3 length: 17 residues. CDR3 residues: CASSTYRQGNRNTEAFF. CDR3 in DNA: TGTGCCAGTAGTACGTACAGACAGGGAAATCGGAACACTGAAGCTTTCTTT.

The rearrangement links TRBV27 to TRBJ2-3; TRBD2 matches at 8 bases. Looked up from germline, CDR1 is MNHEY and CDR2 is SMNVEV (reference sequence). The CDR3 spans 16 residues. V dropped 0 bases and J dropped 4; count of bases not matched to a gene: 6. The CDR3 region has the DNA TGTGCCAGCAGTTTATCCAGCGGGAGTAACTCAGATACGCAGTATTTT. It translates to CASSLSSGSNSDTQYF.

The rearrangement links TRBV19 to TRBJ2-5; 14 bases are shared with TRBD2. The CDR3 contains 17 residues. Per the germline V gene, CDR1 is LNHDA and CDR2 is SQIVND (reference sequence). The ends lost 3 bases at V and 1 base at J; junction bases unmatched: 4. The CDR3 spells CASSIGLAGGLQETQYF. As DNA, the CDR3 is TGTGCCAGTAGTATTGGACTAGCGGGAGGTCTCCAAGAGACCCAGTACTTC.

The chain is built from TRBV27 and TRBJ2-2, with 10 nucleotides matching TRBD2. The germline gives CDR1 MNHEY, CDR2 SMNVEV (reference sequence). V was clipped by 3 bases and J by 2 bases; unmatched bases: 3. This CDR3 is built from 16 residues. The CDR3 nucleotides are TGTGCCAGCAGTTTGCGGACTAGCGGAAACACCGGGGAGCTGTTTTTT. This encodes CASSLRTSGNTGELFF.

The chain has TRBV4-2 and TRBJ1-1; a possible D gene is TRBD1 (6 bases). CDR3 size: 16 residues. Trimming cost V 1 base and J 0 bases, with 12 bases left between them. Germline V lookup: CDR1 LGHNA, CDR2 YNFKEQ. CDR3 nucleotides: TGTGCCAGCAGCCAAGCATCAGGGGCTATGAACACTGAAGCTTTCTTT. It yields the protein CASSQASGAMNTEAFF.

J is TRBJ2-2 and V is TRBV29-1, with a possible D match to TRBD1 (6 bases). The CDR3 totals 13 residues. Germline CDR1 is SQVTM and CDR2 is ANQGSEA. Trimming removed 7 bases from V and 4 bases from J, with 13 bases in between. CDR3 in amino acids: CSGKDSITGELFF. The CDR3 nucleotides are TGCAGCGGCAAGGACAGCATCACCGGGGAGCTGTTTTTT.

The chain carries TRBV27 and TRBJ1-5; a possible D gene is TRBD1 (5 bases). The ends were cut back, 4 bases at V and 5 bases at J, with 18 bases in the middle. Germline V lookup: CDR1 MNHEY, CDR2 SMNVEV (reference sequence). The CDR3 covers 16 residues. CDR3 bases: TGTGCCAGCAGTTCGCATCAGGGTAACCCGTATCAGCCCCAGCATTTT. Amino acid sequence: CASSSHQGNPYQPQHF.

This chain links TRBV25-1 with TRBJ2-5; perhaps TRBD1 as D (5 bases). Trimming shortened V by 8 bases and J by 8 bases, and 12 bases separated the two germline ends. CDR1 is MGHDK, CDR2 SYGVNS, per germline. This CDR3 spans 11 amino acids. The DNA for the CDR3 is TGTGCCAGCCAAAAAGGGGAAACCCAGTACTTC. It is translated as CASQKGETQYF.

The V and J genes are TRBV6-5 and TRBJ2-7, with D perhaps TRBD1 (6 bases). V lost 1 base to trimming and J lost 4 bases, with 17 bases between them. This CDR3 has 16 residues. Per the germline V gene, CDR1 is MNHEY and CDR2 is SVGAGI. CDR3: CASSYFGVQGRYEQYF. In DNA form, the CDR3 reads TGTGCCAGCAGTTACTTTGGAGTACAGGGTCGGTACGAGCAGTACTTC.

The rearrangement links TRBV2 to TRBJ2-2; TRBD2 agrees at 8 bases. Losses at the gene ends were 7 bases for V and 6 bases for J; bases not matched to a gene: 10. Germline CDR1 and CDR2: SNHLY and FYNNEI. This CDR3 has 15 amino acids. The CDR3 DNA is TGTGCCAGCATTCTCTCGGGAGGGAATGCCGGGGAGCTGTTTTTT. This codes for CASILSGGNAGELFF.

The chain couples TRBV7-3 to TRBJ2-1, with TRBD1 as a possible D gene (6 bases). The germline V gene has CDR1 SGHTA and CDR2 FQGTGA. This CDR3 is built from 15 residues. The V gene lost 5 bases and the J gene lost 0 bases, with 11 bases spanning the gap. CDR3 bases: TGTGCCAGCAGCCCGACAGGAGACTCCTACAATGAGCAGTTCTTC. Protein product: CASSPTGDSYNEQFF.

V is TRBV27 and J is TRBJ1-6, with TRBD1 matching over 11 bases. The junction had 8 bases not matched to a gene; V was cut back by 6 bases and J by 10 bases. Germline V gene data show CDR1 as MNHEY and CDR2 as SMNVEV (reference sequence). CDR3 size: 15 residues. The CDR3 bases are TGTGCCAGCAGCCCGAGGGACAGGGGGGGATCACCCCTCCACTTT. Amino acids: CASSPRDRGGSPLHF.

The gene calls are TRBV9 and TRBJ2-3, with 10 bases fitting TRBD2. V shed 3 bases and J 6 bases; nucleotides not matched to a gene: 7. Germline V gene lookup returns CDR1 SGDLS and CDR2 YYNGEE. This CDR3 contains 15 residues. CDR3 in DNA: TGTGCCAGCAGCGAATTAGCGGGAGGTGGGGATACGCAGTATTTT. Translated: CASSELAGGGDTQYF.

This clone was seen a few times. The rearrangement joins TRBV5-1 to TRBJ1-1; the D is unclear. V was clipped by 0 bases and J by 3 bases, with 9 bases between them. Germline loops: CDR1 SGHRS, CDR2 YFSETQ. The CDR3 length is 14 residues. The CDR3 protein is CASSLARSHTEAFF. DNA of the CDR3: TGCGCCAGCAGCTTGGCCAGGTCCCACACTGAAGCTTTCTTT.

V gene TRBV5-1 combines with J gene TRBJ1-1; 10 nucleotides line up with TRBD1. This CDR3 is 17 amino acids long. V shed 4 bases, J shed 1 base, and the junction held 10 bases outside the gene matches. Germline V gene sequence: CDR1 SGHRS, CDR2 YFSETQ. CDR3 in DNA: TGCGCCAGCAGCCCGGGACAGGGGAGTTTCTCGAACACTGAAGCTTTCTTT. This codes for CASSPGQGSFSNTEAFF. The variable domain in full, completed from reference TRBV5-1 and TRBJ1-1, reads KAGVTQTPRYLIKTRGQQVTLSCSPISGHRSVSWYQQTPGQGLQFLFEYFSETQRNKGNFPGRFSGRQFSNSRSEMNVSTLELGDSALYLCASSPGQGSFSNTEAFFGQGTRLTVV.